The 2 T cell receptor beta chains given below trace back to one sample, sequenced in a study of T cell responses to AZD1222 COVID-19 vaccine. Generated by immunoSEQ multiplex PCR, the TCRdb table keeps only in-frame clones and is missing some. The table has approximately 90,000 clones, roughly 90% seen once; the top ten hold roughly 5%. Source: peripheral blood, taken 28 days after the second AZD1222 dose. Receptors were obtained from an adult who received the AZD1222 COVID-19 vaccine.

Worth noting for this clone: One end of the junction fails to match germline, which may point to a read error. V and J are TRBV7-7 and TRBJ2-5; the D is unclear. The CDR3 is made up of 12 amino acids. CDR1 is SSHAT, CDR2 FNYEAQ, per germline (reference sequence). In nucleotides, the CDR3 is TGTGCTAGCAGCTACCTGGGGGAGACCCAGTACTTC. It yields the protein CASSYLGETQYF.

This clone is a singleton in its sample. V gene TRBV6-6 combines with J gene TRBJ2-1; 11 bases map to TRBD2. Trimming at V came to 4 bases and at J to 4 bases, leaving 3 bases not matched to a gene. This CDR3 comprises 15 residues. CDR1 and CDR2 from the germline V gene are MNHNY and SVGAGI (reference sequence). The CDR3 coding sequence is TGTGCCAGCAGTTTTAGCGGGGGGGCTTACAATGAGCAGTTCTTC. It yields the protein CASSFSGGAYNEQFF.